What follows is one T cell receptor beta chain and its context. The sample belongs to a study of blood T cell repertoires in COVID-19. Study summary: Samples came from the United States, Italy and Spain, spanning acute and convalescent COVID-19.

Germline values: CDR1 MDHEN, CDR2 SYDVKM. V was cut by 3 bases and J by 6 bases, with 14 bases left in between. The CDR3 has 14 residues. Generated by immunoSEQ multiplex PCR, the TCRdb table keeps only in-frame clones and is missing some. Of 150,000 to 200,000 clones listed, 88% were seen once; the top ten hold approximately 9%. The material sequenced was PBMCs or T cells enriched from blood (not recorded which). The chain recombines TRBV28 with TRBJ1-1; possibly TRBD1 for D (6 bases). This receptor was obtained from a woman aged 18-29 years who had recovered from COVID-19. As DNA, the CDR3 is TGTGCCAGCAGTTTGGTGGGGGGGCTCGCTGAAGCTTTCTTT. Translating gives CASSLVGGLAEAFF.